The TCR beta chain described here comes from a study of early T cells in non-severe SARS-CoV-2 infection. Study-wide context: From unsorted whole blood, bulk RNA was sequenced, and the chains remained unpaired.

This clonotype was detected many times. Its antigen is unknown. Per germline, CDR1 SGHAT and CDR2 FQNNGV. This CDR3 has 16 residues. Trimming cost V 5 bases and J 6 bases; bases outside gene matches: 10. Study conclusions and caveats: VDJdb matching, biased toward anti-spike CD8 responses, missed private and CD4 specificities.

Unique molecular identifiers were affixed to single, distinct cDNA molecules. TCRdb re-called the 5' RACE reads through MiXCR, storing one row per CDR3 protein. The sample consists of 30,000 to 45,000 distinct CDR3 sequences, about 5.5% of them appearing once. This sequence joins TRBV11-2 and TRBJ2-1; TRBD2 agrees at 10 bases. Source: whole blood, taken at baseline. The sequence was obtained from an adult who was a healthcare worker with PCR-confirmed SARS-CoV-2 infection or an uninfected control (not recorded which). CDR3 region: CASSPGLAARFNEQFF. CDR3 in DNA: TGTGCCAGCAGCCCCGGACTAGCGGCCCGATTCAATGAGCAGTTCTTC.